This TCR beta chain originates from a study of TIL therapy for anti-PD-1-resistant metastatic lung cancer. Overall study: Median tumor PD-L1 proportion score was roughly 5.5%. Most patients had lung adenocarcinoma.

The V gene end was trimmed by 3 bases and the J gene end by 4 bases; junction bases not matched to a gene: 3. Germline V gene lookup returns CDR1 MGHRA and CDR2 YSYEKL. The CDR3 length is 15 residues. The immunoSEQ assay was v3. Sequencing depth was about 2 million read pairs for survey level, about 5-6 million for deep. The assay was immunoSEQ multiplex PCR, and TCRdb's table has in-frame clones only and misses some. Of around 45,000 clones in the sample, about two thirds are singletons; the top ten hold 5.6%. As for time point: pre-treatment sample, taken before nivolumab and TIL therapy. Most excised metastases sampled were pleural nodules or supraclavicular lymph nodes. This clone was recorded a few times.

This chain uses TRBV4-1 with TRBJ1-2; TRBD1 matches at 12 bases. Specimen: tumor tissue, collected at baseline. The clonotype comes from a person between 25 and 79 years old with non-small cell lung cancer. This chain's CDR3 is CASSQGQGASYGYTF. The CDR3 region has the DNA TGCGCCAGCAGCCAGGGACAGGGGGCGAGCTATGGCTACACCTTC.